What follows are 9 T cell receptor beta chains derived from one specimen sequenced in a study of blood T cell repertoires in COVID-19. Using immunoSEQ multiplex PCR, the repertoire was profiled, and TCRdb retains in-frame clones only, with some absent. The sample contains approximately 53,000 clones, 89% of which appear only once. Sequencing was done on a sample of peripheral blood. These receptors came from a human donor in a cohort sampled during active COVID-19.

This chain connects TRBV2 to TRBJ1-1, with 7 bases identical to TRBD1. Germline values: CDR1 SNHLY, CDR2 FYNNEI. The CDR3 extends over 12 amino acids. Trimming at V came to 3 bases and at J to 5 bases, leaving 0 bases not matched to a gene. The CDR3 spells CASSEDRTEAFF. CDR3 coding DNA: TGTGCCAGCAGTGAGGACAGGACTGAAGCTTTCTTT.

The chain employs TRBV7-2 and TRBJ2-5; possible D gene TRBD2, 7 bases. There are 15 residues in the CDR3. Per the germline V gene, CDR1 is SGHTA and CDR2 is FQGNSA. V lost 7 bases, J lost 1 base, and 16 bases lay in between. As DNA, the CDR3 is TGTGCCAGCACCAGTGGGGGGGCGATCCAAGAGACCCAGTACTTC. It is translated as CASTSGGAIQETQYF.

This chain joins TRBV30 and TRBJ1-5; no definite D call. Trimming stripped 3 bases from V and 3 bases from J, with 9 bases between. Germline V gives CDR1 GTSNPN, CDR2 SVGIG (reference sequence). The CDR3 has 13 residues. The CDR3 loop reads CAWSAQFNQPQHF. For the CDR3, the DNA is TGTGCCTGGAGCGCACAATTCAATCAGCCCCAGCATTTT.

This clone appeared a single time. The V and J genes are TRBV30 and TRBJ1-1; D is ambiguous. The CDR3 totals 13 residues. Trimming shortened V by 0 bases and J by 1 base, and 6 bases separated the two germline ends. The germline V gene has CDR1 GTSNPN and CDR2 SVGIG (reference sequence). The DNA of the CDR3 is TGTGCCTGGAGTGTAACACCGAACACTGAAGCTTTCTTT. It translates to CAWSVTPNTEAFF. The variable domain in full, completed from reference TRBV30 and TRBJ1-1, reads SQTIHQWPATLVQPVGSPLSLECTVEGTSNPNLYWYRQAAGRGLQLLFYSVGIGQISSEVPQNLSASRPQDRQFILSSKKLLLSDSGFYLCAWSVTPNTEAFFGQGTRLTVV.

The J gene is TRBJ1-1, the V gene TRBV10-1, with 8 bases identical to TRBD1. The V segment lost 5 bases and the J segment 11 bases; nucleotides outside the gene matches: 13. The CDR3 consists of 14 residues. In germline, CDR1 is WNHNN, CDR2 SYGVQD (reference sequence). In DNA, the CDR3 is TGCGCCAGCAGTCAGGACAGGGACCTGGCTGGGGCTTTCTTT. This translates into CASSQDRDLAGAFF.

V usage is TRBV4-3 and J usage is TRBJ2-1; maybe TRBD1 (5 bases). The CDR3 covers 16 residues. CDR1 and CDR2 (germline): LGHNA, YSLEER. V lost 0 bases and J 1 base, leaving 10 bases between the germline ends. The CDR3 sequence is CASSQDRRGSYNEQFF. The CDR3 nucleotides read TGCGCCAGCAGCCAAGATCGAAGGGGTTCCTACAATGAGCAGTTCTTC.

This CDR3 reads CSASSGLAGEAAYLGAFF. The CDR3 DNA reads as TGCAGTGCTAGTTCGGGACTAGCGGGAGAAGCTGCATACTTAGGTGCGTTCTTC. The chain couples TRBV20-1 to TRBJ2-1, with 14 nucleotides matching TRBD2. J lost 15 bases, V lost 3 bases, and 22 bases had no gene match. CDR3 length: 18 amino acids. Germline CDR1 is DFQATT and CDR2 is SNEGSKA (reference sequence).

This chain links TRBV6-1 with TRBJ1-2; possibly TRBD1 for D (6 bases). The CDR3 extends over 18 amino acids. Trimming pared 2 bases from V and 4 bases from J, leaving 23 bases between. Germline V CDR1 and CDR2: MNHNS, SASEGT. CDR3 nucleotide sequence: TGTGCCAGCAGTGAACTCATGGCACAGGGACGATCCCGCTATGGCTACACCTTC. Translating gives CASSELMAQGRSRYGYTF.

V and J are TRBV20-1 and TRBJ1-4; D is ambiguous. With 3 bases removed from V and 5 bases from J, the gap between germline ends came to 16 bases. The CDR3 has 15 residues. Germline values: CDR1 DFQATT, CDR2 SNEGSKA (reference sequence). The CDR3, as DNA: TGCAGTGCTAGTACCCCTAGGTTTGGGAATGAAAAACTGTTTTTT. It codes for CSASTPRFGNEKLFF.